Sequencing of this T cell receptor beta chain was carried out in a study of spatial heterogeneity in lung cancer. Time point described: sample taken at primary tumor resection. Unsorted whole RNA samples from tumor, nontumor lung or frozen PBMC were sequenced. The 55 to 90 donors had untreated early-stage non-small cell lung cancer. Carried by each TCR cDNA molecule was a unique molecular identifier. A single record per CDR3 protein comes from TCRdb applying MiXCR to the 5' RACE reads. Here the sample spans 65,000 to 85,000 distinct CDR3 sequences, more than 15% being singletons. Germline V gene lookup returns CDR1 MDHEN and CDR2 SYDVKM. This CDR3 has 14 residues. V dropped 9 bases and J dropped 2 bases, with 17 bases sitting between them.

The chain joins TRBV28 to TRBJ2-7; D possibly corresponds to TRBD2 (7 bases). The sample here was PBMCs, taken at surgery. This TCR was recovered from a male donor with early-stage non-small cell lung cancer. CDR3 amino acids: CASLAGGPPYEQYF. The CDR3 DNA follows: TGTGCCAGTTTGGCCGGGGGGCCTCCCTACGAGCAGTACTTC.